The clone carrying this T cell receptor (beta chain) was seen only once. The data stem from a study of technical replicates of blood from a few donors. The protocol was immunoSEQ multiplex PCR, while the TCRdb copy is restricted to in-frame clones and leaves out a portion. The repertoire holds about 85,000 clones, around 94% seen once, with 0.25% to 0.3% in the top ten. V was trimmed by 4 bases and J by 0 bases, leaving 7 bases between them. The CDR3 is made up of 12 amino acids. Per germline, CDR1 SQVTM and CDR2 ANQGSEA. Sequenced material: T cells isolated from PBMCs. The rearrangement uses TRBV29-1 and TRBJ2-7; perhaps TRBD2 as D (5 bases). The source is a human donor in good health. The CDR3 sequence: CSVGEGSYEQYF. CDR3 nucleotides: TGCAGCGTTGGTGAGGGCTCCTACGAGCAGTACTTC.